These T cell receptor beta chains were read from a single sample in a study of prognosis after radiotherapy for stage I lung cancer. TCRdb re-called the multiplex PCR reads with MiXCR, one entry per CDR3 protein. This sample carries some 20,000 distinct CDR3 sequences, roughly 39% of them seen once, and the ten largest clones take roughly three fifths. Material: PBMCs, obtained before or after stereotactic body radiation therapy (not recorded which). The receptors here all came from a donor aged 50 or older with non-small cell lung cancer. CDR3s leave out the opening cysteine and the closing phenylalanine or tryptophan. Fields, in order: V gene, clone size, J gene, CDR3 protein. Clone size appears in some rows only: once, few, many, or a class for an expanded clone.

>TRBV5-6|many|TRBJ1-4
ASSLGQGRVGEKLF
>TRBV6-1|once|TRBJ2-2
VSTTTGGATGELF
>TRBV5-6|many|TRBJ2-7
ASSPTEPDSYEQY
>TRBV27|NA|TRBJ2-2
ASSGVAGTNTGDLF
>TRBV11-3|many|TRBJ2-1
ASSFGTSGRTGQF
>TRBV19|many|TRBJ1-5
ASSIGTGGHQPQH
>TRBV6-1|many|TRBJ2-5
ASSPRTGANQETQY
>TRBV29-1|many|TRBJ2-7
SVEVGGSIEQY
>TRBV11-3|NA|TRBJ2-7
ASSLDPDSEQY
>TRBV6-2/TRBV6-3|NA|TRBJ2-1
ASSEGLGGGGDEQF
>TRBV24-1|NA|TRBJ2-1
ATSDWKAYNEQF
>TRBV6-1|NA|TRBJ1-2
ASSEGTVNVYGYT
>TRBV28|NA|TRBJ2-2
ASSRPVAPTGELF
>TRBV6-1|many|TRBJ1-5
ASTPGTANQPQH
>TRBV6-5|many|TRBJ2-7
ASSYRVSYEQY
>TRBV7-9|NA|TRBJ1-6
ASSYDRVNSPLH
>TRBV7-9|many|TRBJ2-5
ASSTGPKTQY